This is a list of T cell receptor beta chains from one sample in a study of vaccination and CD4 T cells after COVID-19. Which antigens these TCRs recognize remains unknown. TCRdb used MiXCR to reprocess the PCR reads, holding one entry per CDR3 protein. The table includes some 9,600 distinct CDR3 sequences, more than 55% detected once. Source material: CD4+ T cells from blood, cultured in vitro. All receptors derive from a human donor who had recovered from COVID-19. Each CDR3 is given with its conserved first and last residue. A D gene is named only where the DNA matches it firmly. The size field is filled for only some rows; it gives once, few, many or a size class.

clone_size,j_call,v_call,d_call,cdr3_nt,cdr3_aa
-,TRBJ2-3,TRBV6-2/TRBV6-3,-,TGTGCCAGCAGTTACGGGATGGGCACAGATACGCAGTATTTT,CASSYGMGTDTQYF
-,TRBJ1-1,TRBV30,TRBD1,TGTGCCTGGAACAGGGGCTATGAAGCTTTCTTT,CAWNRGYEAFF
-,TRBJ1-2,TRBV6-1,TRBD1,TGCGCCAGCAGTGTCCGGGACAGGGTTGTTTGGGGCTATGGCTACACCTTC,CASSVRDRVVWGYGYTF
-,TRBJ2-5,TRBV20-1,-,TGCAGTGCTGGCGGGGGCGAGACCCAGTACTTC,CSAGGGETQYF
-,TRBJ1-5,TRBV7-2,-,TGTGCCAGCAGCTTTAGCCCCGCGGTCCAGCCCCAGCATTTT,CASSFSPAVQPQHF
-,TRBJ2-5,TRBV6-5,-,TGTGCCAGCAGTTACTCGAATGTATATCAAGAGACCCAGTACTTC,CASSYSNVYQETQYF
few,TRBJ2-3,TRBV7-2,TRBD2,TGTGCCAGCAGCTTACTGGCGGGGGGCCCCACAGATACGCAGTATTTT,CASSLLAGGPTDTQYF
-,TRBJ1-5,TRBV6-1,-,TGTGCCAGCAGCCCGGGGGGGCCCAATCAGCCCCAGCATTTT,CASSPGGPNQPQHF
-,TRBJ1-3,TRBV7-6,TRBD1,TGTGCCAGCAGCTTAGCGCAGGGGGCTGGAAACACCATATATTTT,CASSLAQGAGNTIYF
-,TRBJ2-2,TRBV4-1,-,TGCGCCAGCAGCCGAGGGGCGTTAACCATGACCGGGGAGCTGTTTTTT,CASSRGALTMTGELFF
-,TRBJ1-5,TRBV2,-,TGTGCCAGCAGTGAAGCGTATACAGGCAATCAGCCCCAGCATTTT,CASSEAYTGNQPQHF
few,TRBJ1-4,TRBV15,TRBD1,TGTGCCACCAGCCTCGCCTTAACAGGGGGGACACTGTTTTTT,CATSLALTGGTLFF
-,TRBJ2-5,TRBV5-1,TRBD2,TGCGCCAGCAGCTTGAATTCCGGGAGGGCCATGTGGGAGACCCAGTACTTC,CASSLNSGRAMWETQYF
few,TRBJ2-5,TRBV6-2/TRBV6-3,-,TGTGCCAGCGCGGCCGTTGGGGGAGTTGGACAAGAGACCCAGTACTTC,CASAAVGGVGQETQYF
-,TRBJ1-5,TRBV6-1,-,TGTGCCAGCAGCCTGGCTCTCACTAGCAATCAGCCCCAGCATTTT,CASSLALTSNQPQHF
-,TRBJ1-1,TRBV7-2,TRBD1,TGTGCCAGCAGCATCGGACAGGGGGCGGCTGAAGCTTTCTTT,CASSIGQGAAEAFF
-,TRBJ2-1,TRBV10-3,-,TGTGCCATCAATGACCGGGGCTACGACTCCTACAATGAGCAGTTCTTC,CAINDRGYDSYNEQFF
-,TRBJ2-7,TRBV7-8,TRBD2,TGTGCCAGCAAGCTGGCTAGCGGGCGCTCCTACGAGCAGTACTTC,CASKLASGRSYEQYF
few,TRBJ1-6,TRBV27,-,TGTGCCAGCAGTTCAAACAGGGTAGACCATTCACCCCTCCACTTT,CASSSNRVDHSPLHF
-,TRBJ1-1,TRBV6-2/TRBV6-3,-,TGTGCCAGCAGTTCCGAACCGGGACAGAACACTGAAGCTTTCTTT,CASSSEPGQNTEAFF
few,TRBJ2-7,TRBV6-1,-,TGTGCCAGCAGTACCAAGATCTACGAGCAGTACTTC,CASSTKIYEQYF
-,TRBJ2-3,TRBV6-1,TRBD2,TGTGCCAGCAGAGAGAGCGGGAGTACGACAGATACGCAGTATTTT,CASRESGSTTDTQYF
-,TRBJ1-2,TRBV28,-,TGTGCCAGCACTACCTCAAGGGGTCTCTATGGCTACACCTTC,CASTTSRGLYGYTF
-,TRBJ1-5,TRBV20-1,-,TGCAGTGCTAACCCCCTGGAAGAGAGGGGAAGCAATCAGCCCCAGCATTTT,CSANPLEERGSNQPQHF
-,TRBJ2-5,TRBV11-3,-,TGTGCCAGCAGCGGGGGGGCCGTGGAAGAGACCCAGTACTTC,CASSGGAVEETQYF
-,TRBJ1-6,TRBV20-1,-,TGCAGTGCTAGAGTACCAACCACCGGTCCCGTTCAGTCACCCCTCCACTTT,CSARVPTTGPVQSPLHF
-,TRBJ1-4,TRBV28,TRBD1,TGTGCCAGCAGTTTTGGCGGGGCAGGGGGTGAAAAACTGTTTTTT,CASSFGGAGGEKLFF
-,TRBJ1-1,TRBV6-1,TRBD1,TGTGCCAGCAGTGGAGGGACAGGGGGCCCGAACACTGAAGCTTTCTTT,CASSGGTGGPNTEAFF
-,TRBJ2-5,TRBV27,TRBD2,TGTGCCAGCAGCAGGTCCCCAGCGGGAGCTGAGACCCAGTACTTC,CASSRSPAGAETQYF
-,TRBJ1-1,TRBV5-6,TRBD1,TGTGCCAGCAGCCGTACAGGGGGCACTGAAGCTTTCTTT,CASSRTGGTEAFF
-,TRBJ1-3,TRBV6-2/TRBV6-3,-,TGTGCCAGCAGTTACTCGGGAAACACCATATATTTT,CASSYSGNTIYF
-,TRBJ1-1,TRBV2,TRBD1,TGTGCCAGCAGTTCTTCCGGGACAGGGATAGTGGAAGCTTTCTTT,CASSSSGTGIVEAFF
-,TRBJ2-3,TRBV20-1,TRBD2,TGCAGTGCTTCTAGCGGGGGGGCTGGCACAGATACGCAGTATTTT,CSASSGGAGTDTQYF
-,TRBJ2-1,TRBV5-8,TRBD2,TGTGCCAGCAGCGGCGCGGGGGAGTATGAGCAGTTCTTC,CASSGAGEYEQFF
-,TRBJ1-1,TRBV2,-,TGTGCCAGCAGTGAAATACCAGGGGACACTGAAGCTTTCTTT,CASSEIPGDTEAFF
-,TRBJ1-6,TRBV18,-,TGTGCCAGCTCACCAGGCGAGAATTCACCCCTCCACTTT,CASSPGENSPLHF
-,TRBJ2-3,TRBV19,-,TGTGCCAGTCGAGGACTTGTTGGAGGGTCGGATACGCAGTATTTT,CASRGLVGGSDTQYF
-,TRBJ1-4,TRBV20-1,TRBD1,TGCAGTGCTAGATCGGGGACAGGGGATGAAAAACTGTTTTTT,CSARSGTGDEKLFF
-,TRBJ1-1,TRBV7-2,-,TGTGCCAGCAGCTTAGCCAGCCCTAGAACTGAAGCTTTCTTT,CASSLASPRTEAFF
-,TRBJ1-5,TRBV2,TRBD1,TGTGCCAGCAGTGAAAGGGGGCGTAGCAATCAGCCCCAGCATTTT,CASSERGRSNQPQHF
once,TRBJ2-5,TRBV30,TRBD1,TGTGCCTTCCGGACAGGGGGAAGGGAGACCCAGTACTTC,CAFRTGGRETQYF
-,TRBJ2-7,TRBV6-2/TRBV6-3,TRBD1,TGTGCCAGCAGTCGACAGGGGGTGTTCGAGCAGTACTTC,CASSRQGVFEQYF
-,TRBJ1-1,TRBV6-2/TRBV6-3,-,TGTGCCAGCAGTTCCGACAGGAACACTGAAGCTTTCTTT,CASSSDRNTEAFF
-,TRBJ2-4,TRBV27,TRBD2,TGTGCCAGTAGTTTAAGAGGAGCGGGACCCAAAAACATTCAGTACTTC,CASSLRGAGPKNIQYF
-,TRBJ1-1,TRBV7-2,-,TGTGCCAGCAGCTTAGGCAGGGCCTCTGAAGCTTTCTTT,CASSLGRASEAFF
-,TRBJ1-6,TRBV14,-,TGTGCCAGCAGCCAAGGGACTGCAAATTCACCCCTCCACTTT,CASSQGTANSPLHF
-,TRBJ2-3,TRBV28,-,TGTGCCAGCAGTTGGGGAACTGGGGGAGATACGCAGTATTTT,CASSWGTGGDTQYF
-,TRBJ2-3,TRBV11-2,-,TGTGCCAGCAGCTCCCGACAGTCGGCCCTCACAGATACGCAGTATTTT,CASSSRQSALTDTQYF
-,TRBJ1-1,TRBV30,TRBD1,TGTGCCTGGAGTCTCACGGACAGGGGGCTTTCTGAAGCTTTCTTT,CAWSLTDRGLSEAFF
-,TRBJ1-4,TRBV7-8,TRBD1,TGTGCCAGCAGCTTAGTCGGAGGGGGCTCTAATGAAAAACTGTTTTTT,CASSLVGGGSNEKLFF
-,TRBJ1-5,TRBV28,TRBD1,TGTGCCAGCAGTTCCCTGACAGGGGGCGGGAATCAGCCCCAGCATTTT,CASSSLTGGGNQPQHF
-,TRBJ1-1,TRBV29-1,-,TGCAGCGCCCAGGCGGGGTATGATAACACTGAAGCTTTCTTT,CSAQAGYDNTEAFF
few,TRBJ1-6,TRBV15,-,TGTGCCACCAGCAGAGATTTTAGTTCACCCCTCCACTTT,CATSRDFSSPLHF
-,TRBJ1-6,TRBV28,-,TGTGCCAGCAGTTTCTTACGGAATAATTCACCCCTCCACTTT,CASSFLRNNSPLHF
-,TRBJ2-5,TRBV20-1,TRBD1,TGCAGTGCTAGAAGGGCGGGGACAGGGGGTTTACAAGAGACCCAGTACTTC,CSARRAGTGGLQETQYF
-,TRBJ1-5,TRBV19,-,TGTGCCAGTAGTACCTCAGTCCAAGTTCAGCCCCAGCATTTT,CASSTSVQVQPQHF
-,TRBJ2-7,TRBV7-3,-,TGTGCCAGCAGCTTAATGCAGGGGGGTGAGCAGTACTTC,CASSLMQGGEQYF
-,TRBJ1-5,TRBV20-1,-,TGCAGTGCTAGAGATAGGGTAGGGCGGAAAAATCAGCCCCAGCATTTT,CSARDRVGRKNQPQHF